Sequencing of this TCR beta chain was carried out in a study of blood T cell repertoires in COVID-19. Study overall: The study drew acute and convalescent COVID-19 samples from the United States, Italy and Spain. PBMCs, B-cell-depleted T cells, or T cells were the source of the cDNA or gDNA that made up the material.

Authors' methods: Researchers report that nucleated cell counts were estimated from reference gene primer amplification. Some clones are missing from TCRdb's copy, which holds only in-frame ones; the method was immunoSEQ multiplex PCR. V and J calls and clone size are as listed in that table; D and trimming were resolved from the DNA. The sample consists of about 370,000 clones, 90% of them appearing once. This CDR3 has 15 residues. Trimming took off 2 bases at V and 0 bases at J, with 10 bases between the two ends. CDR1 and CDR2 (germline): MNHNY, SVGAGI (reference sequence). This TCR was sampled from a man aged 18 to 30 with active or convalescent COVID-19. The sample taken for sequencing was peripheral blood. The chain recombines TRBV6-6 with TRBJ1-2; possibly TRBD1 for D (5 bases). This CDR3 is CASSYGTGPNYGYTF. The CDR3 region has the DNA TGTGCCAGCAGTTACGGAACAGGCCCTAACTATGGCTACACCTTC.